In this sample, the clone carrying this T cell receptor (beta chain) turned up a few times. Its target is not known. This sample stems from a study of response to subunit inactivated influenza vaccine. Study outcomes and limitations: After each seasonal influenza vaccination, few new T cells are recruited, the authors suggested.

Germline V gives CDR1 DFQATT, CDR2 SNEGSKA (reference sequence). The trim removed 3 bases at V and 5 bases at J, leaving 18 bases unmatched. The CDR3 loop spans 19 amino acids. MiXCR was run by TCRdb on the RT-PCR reads, yielding one entry per CDR3 protein. The sample includes about 620,000 distinct CDR3 sequences, approximately 10% of them seen just once. This clonotype originated in a man between 45 and 60 years old who received an inactivated influenza vaccine. The chain employs TRBV20-1 and TRBJ2-3, with 12 bases that match TRBD1. Sequencing was performed on PBMCs from blood, taken on the day of vaccination. The CDR3, as DNA: TGCAGTGCTAGGTCCTTCCCCGGGACAGGGGGCACTATAGAAGATACGCAGTATTTT. Translating gives CSARSFPGTGGTIEDTQYF.